This note documents a single T cell receptor beta chain sequence. Sequencing of TCR beta covered CD8+ and CD4+ T cells obtained from blood. Those who served as multiple sclerosis controls were treatment-naive patients with stable or active relapsing-remitting disease. Through negative isolation, CD4+ and CD8+ T cells were obtained, while TEMRA cells were enriched using FACS. This specimen belongs to a study of CD8 T cells in Susac syndrome. The germline CDR1 and CDR2 sequences are SEHNR and FQNEAQ (reference sequence). The CDR3 length is 14 residues. Trimming removed 4 bases from V and 5 bases from J, with 14 bases in between. Random hexamers were used to reverse transcribe the RNA input (about 0.5 to 1 ug). TCRdb recomputed calls from the immunoSEQ multiplex PCR reads with MiXCR, one row per CDR3 protein. The table shows some 300,000 distinct CDR3 sequences, with around nine tenths occurring only once.

The rearrangement joins TRBV7-9 to TRBJ2-5; either TRBD1 or TRBD2 may fit D (6 bases each). Sequencing input: CD8+ T cells from PBMCs. This TCR was sampled from a human donor with multiple sclerosis. CDR3 coding DNA: TGTGCCAGCAGCTCAAGGGGGGTCACGGAGACCCAGTACTTC. Its translation is CASSSRGVTETQYF. Using reference TRBV7-9 and TRBJ2-5 for the parts outside the CDR3, the full variable domain is DTGVSQNPRHKITKRGQNVTFRCDPISEHNRLYWYRQTLGQGPEFLTYFQNEAQLEKSRLLSDRFSAERPKGSFSTLEIQRTEQGDSAMYLCASSSRGVTETQYFGPGTRLLVL.